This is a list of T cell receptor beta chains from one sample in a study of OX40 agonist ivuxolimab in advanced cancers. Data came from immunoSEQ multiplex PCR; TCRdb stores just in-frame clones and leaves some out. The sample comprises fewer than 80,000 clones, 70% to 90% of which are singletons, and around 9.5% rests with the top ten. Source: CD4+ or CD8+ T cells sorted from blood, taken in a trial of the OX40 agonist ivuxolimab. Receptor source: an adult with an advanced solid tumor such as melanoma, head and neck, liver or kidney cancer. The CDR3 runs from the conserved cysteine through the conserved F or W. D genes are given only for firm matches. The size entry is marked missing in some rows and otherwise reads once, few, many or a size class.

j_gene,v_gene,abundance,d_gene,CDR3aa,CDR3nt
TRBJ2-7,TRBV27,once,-,CASSLAGGAQLNYEQYF,TGTGCCAGCAGTCTAGCAGGGGGGGCCCAACTCAACTACGAGCAGTACTTC
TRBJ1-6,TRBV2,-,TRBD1,CASSDWDRVNSPLHF,TGTGCCAGCAGTGACTGGGACAGGGTTAATTCACCCCTCCACTTT
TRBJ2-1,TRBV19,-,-,CASSIDPLWTAYNEQFF,TGTGCCAGTAGTATAGACCCTCTATGGACCGCTTACAATGAGCAGTTCTTC
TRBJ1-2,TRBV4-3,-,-,CASSQDRLRGGYTF,TGCGCCAGCAGCCAAGATCGGCTTCGGGGCGGCTACACCTTC
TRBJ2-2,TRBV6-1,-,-,CASTLRSGNTGELFF,TGTGCCAGCACCCTAAGATCGGGGAACACCGGGGAGCTGTTTTTT
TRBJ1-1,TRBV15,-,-,CATVVAGHAFF,TGTGCCACCGTGGTGGCGGGTCACGCTTTCTTT
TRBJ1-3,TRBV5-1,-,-,CASKNGNTIYF,TGCGCCAGCAAAAATGGAAACACCATATATTTT
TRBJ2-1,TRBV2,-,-,CASSEQGQYNEQFF,TGTGCCAGCAGTGAACAGGGACAATACAATGAGCAGTTCTTC
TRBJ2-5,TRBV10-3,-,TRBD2,CAISESTSGGIETQYF,TGTGCCATCAGTGAGTCGACTAGCGGGGGGATAGAGACCCAGTACTTC
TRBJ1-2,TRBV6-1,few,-,CASSAKQEDGYTF,TGTGCCAGCAGTGCGAAACAGGAAGATGGCTACACCTTC
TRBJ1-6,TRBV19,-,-,CASSLKPLMAYNSPLHF,TGTGCCAGTAGTCTAAAGCCACTTATGGCTTATAATTCACCCCTCCACTTT
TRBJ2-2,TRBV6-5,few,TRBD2,CASRRGGTNTGELFF,TGTGCCAGCAGACGGGGGGGAACGAACACCGGGGAGCTGTTTTTT
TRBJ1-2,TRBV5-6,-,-,CASSLGGAYGYTF,TGTGCCAGCAGCTTGGGCGGGGCCTATGGCTACACCTTC
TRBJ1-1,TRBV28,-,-,CASSLLRGGLMNTEAFF,TGTGCCAGCAGTTTACTACGGGGGGGGCTCATGAACACTGAAGCTTTCTTT
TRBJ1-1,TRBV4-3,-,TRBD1,CASSKGQGEYGVNTEAFF,TGCGCCAGCAGCAAGGGACAGGGGGAGTACGGGGTGAACACTGAAGCTTTCTTT
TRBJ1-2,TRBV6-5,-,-,CASSLWRDGHNYGYTF,TGTGCCAGCAGTTTATGGCGGGACGGACATAACTATGGCTACACCTTC
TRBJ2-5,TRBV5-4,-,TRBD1,CASSLTGAEETQYF,TGTGCCAGCAGCTTGACAGGGGCCGAGGAGACCCAGTACTTC
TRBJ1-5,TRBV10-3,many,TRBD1,CAISGQGDQPQHF,TGTGCCATCAGTGGACAGGGGGATCAGCCCCAGCATTTT
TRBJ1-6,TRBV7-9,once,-,CASSLAQFHNSPLHF,TGTGCCAGCAGCTTAGCCCAGTTTCATAATTCACCCCTCCACTTT
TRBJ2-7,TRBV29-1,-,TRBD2,CSVERTSGGVYEQYF,TGCAGCGTTGAAAGAACTAGCGGGGGGGTTTACGAGCAGTACTTC
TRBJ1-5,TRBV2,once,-,CASSPGHLYSNQPQHF,TGTGCCAGCAGTCCGGGACACCTATATAGCAATCAGCCCCAGCATTTT
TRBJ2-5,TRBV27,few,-,CASSLSRGETQYF,TGTGCCAGCAGTTTATCTAGAGGGGAGACCCAGTACTTC
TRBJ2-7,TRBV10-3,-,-,CAIAPSVFYEQYF,TGTGCCATCGCCCCGAGCGTCTTCTACGAGCAGTACTTC
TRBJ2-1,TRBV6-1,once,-,CASSESIIGRRDYNEQFF,TGTGCCAGCAGTGAATCGATTATTGGGAGGCGGGACTACAATGAGCAGTTCTTC
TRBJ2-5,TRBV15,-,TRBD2,CATTKPGLGTQYF,TGTGCCACCACAAAACCGGGACTAGGGACCCAGTACTTC
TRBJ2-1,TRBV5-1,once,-,CASSLVATSYNEQFF,TGCGCCAGCAGCTTGGTGGCGACCTCCTACAATGAGCAGTTCTTC
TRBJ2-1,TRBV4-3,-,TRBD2,CASSQALPSGRNEQFF,TGCGCCAGCAGCCAAGCGCTGCCTAGCGGGAGGAATGAGCAGTTCTTC
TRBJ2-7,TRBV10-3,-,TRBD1,CASSRATGSAYEQYF,TGTGCCAGCAGCCGAGCGACAGGGAGCGCCTACGAGCAGTACTTC
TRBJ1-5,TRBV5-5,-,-,CASSLGLGGWPQHF,TGTGCCAGCAGCTTGGGACTGGGGGGATGGCCCCAGCATTTT
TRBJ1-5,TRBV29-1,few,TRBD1,CSVRQGINQPQHF,TGCAGCGTTCGACAGGGGATCAATCAGCCCCAGCATTTT
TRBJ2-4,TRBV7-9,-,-,CASSPDGAKNIQYF,TGTGCCAGCAGCCCCGACGGAGCCAAAAACATTCAGTACTTC
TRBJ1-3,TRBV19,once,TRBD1,CASSTLTGARSGNTIYF,TGTGCCAGTAGTACCCTGACAGGGGCCCGCTCTGGAAACACCATATATTTT
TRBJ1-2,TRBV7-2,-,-,CASSLGGVGGYTF,TGTGCCAGCAGCTTAGGAGGGGTTGGAGGCTACACCTTC
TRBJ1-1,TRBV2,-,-,CASFQWNTEAFF,TGTGCCAGTTTCCAGTGGAACACTGAAGCTTTCTTT
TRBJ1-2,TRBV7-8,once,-,CASSLDNRGYGYTF,TGTGCCAGCAGCTTAGATAACAGAGGCTATGGCTACACCTTC
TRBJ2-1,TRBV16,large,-,CASSQSWDYNEQFF,TGTGCCAGCAGCCAATCGTGGGACTACAATGAGCAGTTCTTC
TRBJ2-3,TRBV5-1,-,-,CASSLGQGGADTQYF,TGCGCCAGCAGCTTGGGACAGGGAGGGGCAGATACGCAGTATTTT
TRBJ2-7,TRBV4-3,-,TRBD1,CASSHSYRGSYEQYF,TGCGCCAGCAGCCATTCCTACAGGGGCTCCTACGAGCAGTACTTC
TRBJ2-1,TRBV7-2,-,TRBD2,CASSLKGTSGYNEQFF,TGTGCCAGCAGCTTAAAAGGGACTAGCGGCTACAATGAGCAGTTCTTC
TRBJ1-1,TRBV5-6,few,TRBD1,CASSGDRGGGTEAFF,TGTGCCAGCAGCGGAGACAGGGGTGGGGGCACTGAAGCTTTCTTT
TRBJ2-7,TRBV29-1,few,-,CSVEYWGEQYF,TGCAGCGTTGAGTATTGGGGCGAGCAGTACTTC
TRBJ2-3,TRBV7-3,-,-,CASSIGQLSTDTQYF,TGTGCCAGCAGCATAGGACAGCTTAGCACAGATACGCAGTATTTT
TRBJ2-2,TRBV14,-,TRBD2,CASSPRLAGLTGELFF,TGTGCCAGCAGCCCTAGACTAGCGGGACTCACCGGGGAGCTGTTTTTT
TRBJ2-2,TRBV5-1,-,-,CASSPKSPGTGELFF,TGCGCCAGCAGCCCTAAGAGTCCGGGCACCGGGGAGCTGTTTTTT
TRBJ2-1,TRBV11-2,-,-,CASSLDLTSGWNEQFF,TGTGCCAGCAGCTTAGATTTAACCTCCGGATGGAATGAGCAGTTCTTC
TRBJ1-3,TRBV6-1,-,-,CASSGGWGGSVDTIYF,TGTGCCAGCAGTGGAGGTTGGGGGGGCTCGGTGGACACCATATATTTT
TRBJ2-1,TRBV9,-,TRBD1,CASSGGRDRLYNEQFF,TGTGCCAGCAGCGGGGGCCGGGACAGACTATACAATGAGCAGTTCTTC
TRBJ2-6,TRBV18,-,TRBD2,CASSPPRLAGSGANVLTF,TGTGCCAGCTCACCACCGAGACTAGCGGGGTCCGGGGCCAACGTCCTGACTTTC
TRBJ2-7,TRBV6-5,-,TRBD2,CAVTGGDWDEQCF,TGTGCCGTTACCGGGGGGGATTGGGACGAGCAGTGCTTC
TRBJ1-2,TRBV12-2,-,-,CASSLTSSTVRNTF,TGTGCCAGCAGCCTTACCTCCTCGACGGTTCGCAACACCTTC
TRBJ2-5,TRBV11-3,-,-,CASSPVELRETQYF,TGTGCCAGCAGCCCGGTGGAACTCCGGGAGACCCAGTACTTC
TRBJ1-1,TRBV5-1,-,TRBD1,CASSSGQGRFRNTEAFF,TGCGCCAGCAGCTCAGGACAGGGTAGGTTCAGGAACACTGAAGCTTTCTTT
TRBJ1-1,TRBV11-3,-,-,CASSLSEGRAFF,TGTGCCAGCAGCTTAAGTGAGGGACGAGCTTTCTTT
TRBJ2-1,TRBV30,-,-,CAWSPPPGLPDEQFF,TGTGCCTGGAGTCCGCCCCCGGGACTCCCGGATGAGCAGTTCTTC
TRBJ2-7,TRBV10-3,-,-,CAISGGPRFTYEQYF,TGTGCCATCAGTGGGGGACCCCGATTTACCTACGAGCAGTACTTC